The present T cell receptor beta chain was sequenced within a study of shared clonotypes between healthy human individuals. Overall study: The donors, two women and a few men, were aged 18 to 49.

Assay execution proceeded at the deep level. Sequenced by immunoSEQ multiplex PCR; TCRdb stores in-frame clones only, minus some. The repertoire holds 2 million to 2.5 million clones, with approximately 93% as singletons. The CDR3 has 13 amino acids. V lost 3 bases and J 6 bases, leaving 9 bases between the germline ends. CDR1 SGHRS and CDR2 YFSETQ come from the germline V gene. With regard to this clone: Its antigen is unknown.

Study-level points and caveats: Few donors restricted represented genetic and exposure-history diversity. The study found roughly 5% of naive CD4 clonotypes shared across a handful of donors.

The sequence came from a man aged 18 to 30 in good health. Some clones in this sample may be carry-over from other donors' samples. Sample: naive CD4+ T cells from PBMCs. The subset denotes: CD45RA+ positively selected. The gene calls are TRBV5-1 and TRBJ2-2; no clear D. The CDR3 region has the DNA TGCGCCAGCAGCTCCAGCTTCCCCGGGGAGCTGTTTTTT. Translating gives CASSSSFPGELFF.